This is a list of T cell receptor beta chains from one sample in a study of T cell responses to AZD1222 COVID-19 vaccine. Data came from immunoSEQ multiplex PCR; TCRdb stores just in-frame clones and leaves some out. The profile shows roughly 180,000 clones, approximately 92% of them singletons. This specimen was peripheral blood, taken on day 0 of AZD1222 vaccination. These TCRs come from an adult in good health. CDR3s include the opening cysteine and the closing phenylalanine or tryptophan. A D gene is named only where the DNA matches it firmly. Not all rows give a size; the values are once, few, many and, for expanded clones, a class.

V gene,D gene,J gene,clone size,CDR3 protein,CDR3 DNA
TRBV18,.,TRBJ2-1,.,CASSPSNEQFF,TGTGCCAGCTCACCATCCAATGAGCAGTTCTTC
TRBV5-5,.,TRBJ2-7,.,CASSLEVRGTNYEQYF,TGTGCCAGCAGCTTGGAAGTTCGGGGAACAAACTACGAGCAGTACTTC
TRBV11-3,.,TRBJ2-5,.,CASSSGVAETQYF,TGTGCCAGCAGCTCTGGGGTTGCGGAGACCCAGTACTTC
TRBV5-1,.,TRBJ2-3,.,CASSPEWGNTDTQCF,TGCGCCAGCAGCCCGGAGTGGGGGAATACAGATACGCAGTGTTTT
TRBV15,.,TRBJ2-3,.,CATSGGGGERTDTQYF,TGTGCCACCAGCGGAGGGGGCGGGGAGAGGACAGATACGCAGTATTTT
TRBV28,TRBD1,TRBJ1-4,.,CASSVPGQGDEKLFF,TGTGCCAGCAGTGTACCGGGACAGGGTGACGAAAAACTGTTTTTT
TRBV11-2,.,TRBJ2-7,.,CASSLRTVSVDEQYF,TGTGCCAGCAGCCTTCGGACAGTTTCTGTTGACGAGCAGTACTTC
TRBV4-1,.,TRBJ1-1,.,CASSQQGVRTEAFF,TGCGCCAGCAGCCAACAGGGCGTACGAACTGAAGCTTTCTTT
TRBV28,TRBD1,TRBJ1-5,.,CASTDRGRFNQPQHF,TGTGCCAGCACCGACAGGGGGCGATTCAATCAGCCCCAGCATTTT
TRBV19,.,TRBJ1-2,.,CASSIPGTELSYTF,TGTGCCAGTAGTATTCCCGGGACGGAATTAAGCTACACCTTC
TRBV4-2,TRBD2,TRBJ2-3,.,CASSRAALAGGTDTQYF,TGTGCCAGCAGCCGTGCGGCACTAGCGGGGGGCACAGATACGCAGTATTTT
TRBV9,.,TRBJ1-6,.,CASSVEQNSPLHF,TGTGCCAGCAGCGTAGAACAGAATTCACCCCTCCACTTT
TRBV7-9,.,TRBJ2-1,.,CASSTPRDLSHNEQFF,TGTGCCAGCAGCACCCCCCGGGACCTCAGTCACAATGAGCAGTTCTTC
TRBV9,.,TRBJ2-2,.,CASSVVGNTGELFF,TGTGCCAGCAGCGTAGTAGGTAACACCGGGGAGCTGTTTTTT
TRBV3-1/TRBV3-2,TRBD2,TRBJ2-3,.,CASSQGLAGATDTQYF,TGTGCCAGCAGCCAAGGTCTAGCGGGGGCCACGGATACGCAGTATTTT
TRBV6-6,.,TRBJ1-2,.,CASSPYPGDFISNYGYTF,TGTGCCAGCAGTCCATACCCCGGCGACTTTATATCCAACTATGGCTACACCTTC
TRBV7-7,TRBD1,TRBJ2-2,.,CASSLEIWTGRNTGELFF,TGTGCTAGCAGCTTAGAGATTTGGACAGGGAGGAACACCGGGGAGCTGTTTTTT
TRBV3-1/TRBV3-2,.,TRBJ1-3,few,CASSREPQGNTIYF,TGTGCCAGCAGCCGAGAACCTCAGGGAAACACCATATATTTT
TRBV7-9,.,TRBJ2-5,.,CASSLAGLDIIVTQYF,TGTGCCAGCAGCTTAGCCGGCTTAGACATAATAGTGACCCAGTACTTC
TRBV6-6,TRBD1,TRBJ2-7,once,CASAGQGGYEQYF,TGTGCCAGCGCCGGACAGGGGGGGTACGAGCAGTACTTC
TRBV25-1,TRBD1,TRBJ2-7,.,CASSPTTADRGLHEQYF,TGTGCCAGCAGTCCCACCACCGCAGACAGGGGTCTGCACGAGCAGTACTTC
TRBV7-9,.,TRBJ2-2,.,CARSLPNTGELFF,TGTGCCCGGTCCTTACCGAACACCGGGGAGCTGTTTTTT
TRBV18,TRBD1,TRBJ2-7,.,CASSPYQGAFYEQYF,TGTGCCAGCTCACCCTACCAGGGGGCTTTCTACGAGCAGTACTTC
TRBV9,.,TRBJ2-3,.,CASSPEGWGASDTQYF,TGTGCCAGCAGCCCCGAGGGGTGGGGGGCATCCGATACGCAGTATTTT
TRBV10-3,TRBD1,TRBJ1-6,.,CAITDRQDSPLHF,TGTGCCATCACGGACAGGCAGGATTCACCCCTCCACTTT
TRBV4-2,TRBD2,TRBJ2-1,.,CASSQDFTSGGTPSYNEQFF,TGTGCCAGCAGCCAAGATTTCACTAGCGGGGGGACCCCCTCCTACAATGAGCAGTTCTTC
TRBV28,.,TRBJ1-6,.,CASGGGANNSPLHF,TGTGCCAGCGGGGGAGGGGCTAATAATTCACCCCTCCACTTT
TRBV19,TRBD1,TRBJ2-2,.,CASSIERQGRTGELFF,TGTGCCAGTAGTATAGAGAGACAGGGGAGGACCGGGGAGCTGTTTTTT
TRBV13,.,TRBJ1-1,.,CASSLGQRNTEAFF,TGTGCCAGCAGCTTAGGTCAGAGGAACACTGAAGCTTTCTTT
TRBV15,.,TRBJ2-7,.,CATSSQRVGSYEQYF,TGTGCCACCAGCAGCCAAAGGGTAGGCTCCTACGAGCAGTACTTC
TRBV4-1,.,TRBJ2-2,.,CASSQEGTNTGELFF,TGCGCCAGCAGCCAAGAGGGCACAAACACCGGGGAGCTGTTTTTT
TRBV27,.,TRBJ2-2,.,CASSLNLGNTGELFF,TGTGCCAGCAGTTTAAATTTGGGGAACACCGGGGAGCTGTTTTTT
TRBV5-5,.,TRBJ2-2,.,CASSLQGSNTGELFF,TGTGCCAGCAGCTTGCAGGGGTCGAACACCGGGGAGCTGTTTTTT
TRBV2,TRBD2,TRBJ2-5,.,CASSGASGGPWHF,TGTGCCAGCAGTGGCGCTAGCGGGGGCCCTTGGCACTTC
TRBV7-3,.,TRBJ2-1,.,CASSLIPGSPQFF,TGTGCCAGCAGCTTAATCCCCGGATCGCCACAGTTCTTC
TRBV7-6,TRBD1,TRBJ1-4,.,CASSPGTGGSEKLFF,TGTGCCAGCAGCCCCGGGACAGGGGGATCTGAAAAACTGTTTTTT
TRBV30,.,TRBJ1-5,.,CAWDKIDQPQHF,TGTGCCTGGGATAAGATAGATCAGCCCCAGCATTTT
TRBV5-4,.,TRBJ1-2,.,CASSLPGHTYGYTF,TGTGCCAGCAGCTTGCCGGGGCATACCTATGGCTACACCTTC
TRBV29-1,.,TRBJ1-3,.,CSVEPGHGGNTIYF,TGCAGCGTTGAACCAGGGCACGGTGGAAACACCATATATTTT
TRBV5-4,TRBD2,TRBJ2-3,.,CASSTELAGGSPDTQYF,TGTGCCAGCAGCACCGAACTAGCGGGGGGTAGTCCAGATACGCAGTATTTT
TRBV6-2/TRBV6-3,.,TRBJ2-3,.,CASSFRTDTQYF,TGTGCCAGCAGTTTCCGCACAGATACGCAGTATTTT
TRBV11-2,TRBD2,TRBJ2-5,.,CASSPGLAGGSGGETQYF,TGTGCCAGCAGCCCGGGACTAGCGGGGGGGTCGGGTGGAGAGACCCAGTACTTC
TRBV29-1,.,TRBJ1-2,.,CSVEEGGDGYTF,TGCAGCGTTGAAGAGGGAGGAGATGGCTACACCTTC
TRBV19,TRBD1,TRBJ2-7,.,CASSLRGQGTSYEQYF,TGTGCCAGTAGTCTCCGAGGACAGGGCACTTCCTACGAGCAGTACTTC
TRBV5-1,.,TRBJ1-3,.,CASSLGPFRANSGNTIYF,TGCGCCAGCAGCTTGGGTCCATTCAGGGCGAACTCTGGAAACACCATATATTTT